Listed here are 23 T cell receptor beta chains from one sample, sequenced in a study of regulatory T cells in long-lasting Graves disease. According to the study, TCR beta libraries were built with iRepertoire HTBI primers and CDR3-region Arm-PCR. Each CDR3 protein is one row after TCRdb ran MiXCR on the multiplex PCR reads. The table shows some 330,000 distinct CDR3 sequences, with about 11% occurring only once. The time point denotes: newly diagnosed GD, antithyroid drugs for less than 3 months. Following extraction of RNA from PBMCs, that RNA was used to make the TCR library. The data also belong to a second study, concerning T cells in Graves' hyperthyroidism and ophthalmopathy.

The sequencing used peripheral blood mononuclear cells (PBMCs), collected at new diagnosis, from a patient treated with antithyroid drugs. The receptor set was obtained from a woman aged 18-29 years with Graves disease.

The chain couples TRBV4-3 to TRBJ2-7, with D perhaps assigned TRBD1 or TRBD2 (5 bases each). The length of the CDR3 is 18 residues. Trimming shortened V by 0 bases and J by 6 bases, and 24 bases separated the two germline ends. Germline V CDR1 and CDR2: LGHNA, YSLEER. The CDR3 coding sequence is TGCGCCAGCAGCCAAGAGCGTCTTATAGGTGTCGGGGCTACCGAGCAGTACTTC. This codes for CASSQERLIGVGATEQYF.

This clonotype was observed many times. The J gene is TRBJ2-7, the V gene TRBV20-1; maybe TRBD1 (5 bases). The CDR3 loop spans 14 amino acids. CDR1 is DFQATT and CDR2 is SNEGSKA in the germline V gene (reference sequence). Trimming stripped 0 bases from V and 5 bases from J, with 14 bases between. CDR3 coding DNA: TGCAGTGCTAGAGATGGGCAGGGTGGAAACGAGCAGTACTTC. Protein sequence: CSARDGQGGNEQYF.

This clonotype has a handful of counts. The chain combines TRBV2 with TRBJ2-2, with TRBD2 as a possible D gene (5 bases). CDR3 size: 14 residues. Per the germline V gene, CDR1 is SNHLY and CDR2 is FYNNEI. V was trimmed by 8 bases and J by 1 base, leaving 11 bases between them. Here the CDR3 DNA reads TGTGCCAGCGTAAAGGAGGAGAACACCGGGGAGCTGTTTTTT. Protein: CASVKEENTGELFF.

This clonotype has a count of ten or more. This rearrangement joins TRBV20-1 to TRBJ2-1; 13 nucleotides line up with TRBD2. V lost 4 bases to trimming and J lost 6 bases; unmatched junction nucleotides: 3. Germline lookup yields CDR1 DFQATT and CDR2 SNEGSKA (reference sequence). The length of the CDR3 is 14 residues. The CDR3 DNA reads TGCAGTGCTAAAAGGACTAGCGGGAGCAATGAGCAGTTCTTC. Its protein product is CSAKRTSGSNEQFF.

This clonotype was recorded many times. V and J are TRBV7-9 and TRBJ2-1, with 11 bases lining up with TRBD2. The germline gives CDR1 SEHNR, CDR2 FQNEAQ (reference sequence). CDR3 length: 16 amino acids. V dropped 5 bases and J dropped 5; count of bases not matched to a gene: 8. CDR3 in DNA: TGTGCCAGCAGCCCGCTAGCGGGGGGCCGTCACAATGAGCAGTTCTTC. Translated, it gives CASSPLAGGRHNEQFF.

The table lists this clonotype with many counts. V and J are TRBV29-1 and TRBJ2-1; 10 bases fit TRBD2. The germline V gene has CDR1 SQVTM and CDR2 ANQGSEA. The CDR3 is 16 amino acids. With 7 bases clipped from V and 6 bases from J, the junction kept 15 bases outside the gene matches. CDR3 sequence reads: CSAQRRELAGTNEQFF. For the CDR3, the DNA is TGCAGCGCTCAGCGTAGGGAACTAGCGGGGACCAATGAGCAGTTCTTC.

This clonotype was counted at least ten times. The rearrangement joins TRBV12-3 or TRBV12-4 to TRBJ2-1; TRBD1 aligns across 7 bases. The CDR3 sequence is 18 residues long. The trim removed 3 bases at V and 5 bases at J, leaving 16 bases unmatched. The CDR3 bases are TGTGCCAGCAGTTTCTACAGGGGTTCTATTAATTTTAACAATGAGCAGTTCTTC. It yields the protein CASSFYRGSINFNNEQFF.

In this sample, this clonotype turned up many times. This chain joins TRBV7-2 and TRBJ2-5; 11 nucleotides match TRBD1. Germline trimming cut 3 bases from V and 5 bases from J; bases unmatched to any gene: 2. Looked up from germline, CDR1 is SGHTA and CDR2 is FQGNSA. The CDR3 has 14 amino acids. CDR3 protein: CASSLDRGLETQYF. As DNA, the CDR3 is TGTGCCAGCAGCTTGGACAGGGGGCTGGAGACCCAGTACTTC.

This clonotype was observed many times. The CDR3 here is CSADDRGNTGELFF. The CDR3 coding sequence is TGCAGTGCAGACGACAGGGGAAACACCGGGGAGCTGTTTTTT. The chain employs TRBV20-1 and TRBJ2-2, with 8 nucleotides matching TRBD1. This CDR3 comprises 14 residues. Germline V CDR1 and CDR2: DFQATT, SNEGSKA (reference sequence). J gave up 2 bases and V 6 bases, and 5 bases lay outside the gene matches.

This clonotype was counted many times. This chain connects TRBV3-2 to TRBJ1-1. TRBV3-2 has pseudogene status. The CDR3 is made up of 8 amino acids. The CDR3 loop reads CASSSRHF. DNA of the CDR3: TGTGCCAGCAGCTCTCGCCACTTT.

Ten or more counts support this clonotype. The chain recombines TRBV12-3 or TRBV12-4 with TRBJ2-1; 9 positions match TRBD2. This CDR3 comprises 14 residues. V was pared by 7 bases and J by 8 bases, with 9 bases of the junction left unmatched. The CDR3 nucleotides read TGTGCCAGCACCAAGCGACTAGCGGATGATGAGCAGTTCTTC. It specifies CASTKRLADDEQFF.

This clonotype has a count of ten or more. The V gene is TRBV7-9, the J gene TRBJ1-3; TRBD1 matches 7 bases. This CDR3 is 16 amino acids long. The germline gives CDR1 SEHNR, CDR2 FQNEAQ (reference sequence). The V and J ends lost 3 bases and 3 bases, in that order; junction bases with no gene match: 8. The CDR3, as DNA: TGTGCCAGCAGCTTCACACGGGACAGTAATGGAAACACCATATATTTT. Protein product: CASSFTRDSNGNTIYF. Filled out from reference TRBV7-9 and TRBJ1-3, the complete variable domain reads DTGVSQNPRHKITKRGQNVTFRCDPISEHNRLYWYRQTLGQGPEFLTYFQNEAQLEKSRLLSDRFSAERPKGSFSTLEIQRTEQGDSAMYLCASSFTRDSNGNTIYFGEGSWLTVV.

This clonotype was found many times. The rearrangement uses TRBV7-2 and TRBJ2-5, with 8 bases fitting TRBD2. The V and J ends lost 5 bases and 4 bases, in that order; junction bases with no gene match: 18. CDR3 length equals 18 residues. Germline loops: CDR1 SGHTA, CDR2 FQGNSA. CDR3 loop: CASSPLVTGTSVSETQYF. The CDR3 nucleotides read TGTGCCAGCAGCCCCCTGGTCACCGGGACTAGTGTATCAGAGACCCAGTACTTC.

This clonotype was counted ten times or more. The V call is TRBV12-5, the J call TRBJ1-5; D unclear. V lost 0 bases and J lost 3, with 6 bases in between. The germline V gene encodes CDR1 LGHNT and CDR2 FRNRAP. The CDR3 covers 14 residues. The CDR3, as DNA: TGTGCTAGTGGTTTGGTAGCGGACAATCAGCCCCAGCATTTT. It specifies CASGLVADNQPQHF.

This clonotype was counted ten times or more. The chain recombines TRBV18 with TRBJ1-3, with D hard to call. CDR1 and CDR2 from the germline V gene are KGHSH and LQKENI. CDR3 length equals 13 residues. Trimming took off 0 bases at V and 5 bases at J, with 5 bases between the two ends. The CDR3 region is CASSPPGRNTIYF. CDR3 coding DNA: TGTGCCAGCTCACCACCGGGGAGAAACACCATATATTTT.

This clonotype has at least ten counts. The chain joins TRBV19 to TRBJ1-5; weak D call: TRBD1 (5 bases). V was pared by 9 bases and J by 1 base, with 13 bases between. From germline, CDR1 is LNHDA and CDR2 SQIVND (reference sequence). The CDR3 extends over 14 amino acids. CDR3 nucleotide sequence: TGTGCCAGCAGGGTTGGCGTAAGCAATCAGCCCCAGCATTTT. Amino acid sequence: CASRVGVSNQPQHF.

This clonotype was counted only a few times. This chain connects TRBV12-3 or TRBV12-4 to TRBJ2-2; D gene uncertain. V lost 3 bases, J lost 4 bases, and 9 bases lay in between. This CDR3 spans 14 amino acids. CDR3 in DNA: TGTGCCAGCAGTTTGGGCGGAGTCACCGGGGAGCTGTTTTTT. Translating gives CASSLGGVTGELFF.

In this sample, this clonotype turned up many times. The rearrangement uses TRBV7-2 and TRBJ2-1; D is undetermined. The V and J ends lost 1 base and 4 bases respectively, with 11 bases between them. From germline, CDR1 is SGHTA and CDR2 FQGNSA. The CDR3 is 15 residues long. CDR3 region: CASSLVGGTYNEQFF. The DNA for the CDR3 is TGTGCCAGCAGCTTAGTCGGCGGCACATACAATGAGCAGTTCTTC.

In this sample, this clonotype turned up a few times. The J gene is TRBJ2-7, the V gene TRBV4-1; D is possibly TRBD2 (6 bases). CDR1 MGHRA and CDR2 YSYEKL come from the germline V gene. V was trimmed by 4 bases and J by 5 bases, leaving 24 bases between them. The CDR3 loop spans 17 amino acids. This CDR3 is CASSPYWDVEGIHEQYF. The CDR3 DNA reads TGCGCCAGCAGCCCATATTGGGACGTGGAGGGAATCCACGAGCAGTACTTC.

The gene calls are TRBV19 and TRBJ1-5; D gene uncertain. The germline gives CDR1 LNHDA, CDR2 SQIVND (reference sequence). The V gene lost 4 bases and the J gene lost 3 bases, with 16 bases spanning the gap. CDR3 length: 16 amino acids. CDR3 region: CASSRERVRNNQPQHF. Written as DNA, the CDR3 is TGTGCCAGTAGTAGAGAAAGGGTCAGAAACAATCAGCCCCAGCATTTT.

This clonotype occurred many times. This sequence joins TRBV5-1 and TRBJ2-1, with D uncertain. This CDR3 has 15 amino acids. Germline V gene lookup returns CDR1 SGHRS and CDR2 YFSETQ. V lost 4 bases to trimming and J lost 0 bases, with 11 bases between them. CDR3 region: CASSPASTSYNEQFF. CDR3 in DNA: TGCGCCAGCAGCCCGGCCTCTACCTCCTACAATGAGCAGTTCTTC.

The genes are TRBV4-3 and TRBJ2-1, with D unclear. V lost 3 bases and J lost 7, with 16 bases in between. Germline V gene sequence: CDR1 LGHNA, CDR2 YSLEER. This CDR3 region has 15 residues. The DNA for the CDR3 is TGCGCCAGCAGCCACGGTCCCCTCTCTAGGAATGAGCAGTTCTTC. It is translated as CASSHGPLSRNEQFF.

The rearrangement uses TRBV28 and TRBJ2-1; a weak D match, TRBD2 (6 bases). The V and J ends lost 2 bases and 4 bases respectively, with 12 bases between them. The CDR3 has 15 residues. Germline CDR1 is MDHEN and CDR2 is SYDVKM. The DNA for the CDR3 is TGTGCCAGCAGTTTACAGCGGACTACGTACAATGAGCAGTTCTTC. This sequence encodes CASSLQRTTYNEQFF.